This T cell receptor (beta chain) was obtained from a study of T cell changes during pregnancy in multiple sclerosis. The method was immunoSEQ multiplex PCR; TCRdb's version includes in-frame clones alone and lacks a portion of them. The sample yields roughly 87,000 clones, just over 90% seen once. The source is a female donor in good health, enrolled as a control in a pregnancy study. Sequences were derived from peripheral blood, sampled in the third trimester of pregnancy.

DNA for the CDR3: TGTGCCAGCAGTGAATCGACAGGGGGAAATCAGCCCCAGCATTTT. It encodes CASSESTGGNQPQHF. The chain is built from TRBV6-1 and TRBJ1-5; 9 nucleotides agree with TRBD1. Germline V gene data show CDR1 as MNHNS and CDR2 as SASEGT. This CDR3 spans 15 amino acids. V shed 2 bases and J 4 bases; nucleotides not matched to a gene: 3.